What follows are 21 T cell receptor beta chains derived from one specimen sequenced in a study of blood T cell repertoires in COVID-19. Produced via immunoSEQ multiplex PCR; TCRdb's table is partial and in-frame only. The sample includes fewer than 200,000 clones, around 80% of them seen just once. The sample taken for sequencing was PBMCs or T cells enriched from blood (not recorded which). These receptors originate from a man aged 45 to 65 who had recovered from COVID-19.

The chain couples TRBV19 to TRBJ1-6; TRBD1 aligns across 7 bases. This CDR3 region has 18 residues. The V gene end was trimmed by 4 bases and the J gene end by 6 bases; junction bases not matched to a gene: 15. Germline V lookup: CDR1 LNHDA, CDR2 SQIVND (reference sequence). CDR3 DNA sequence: TGTGCCAGTAGTACAACCAAACAGGGGCTCGCATTTAATTCACCCCTCCACTTT. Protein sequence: CASSTTKQGLAFNSPLHF. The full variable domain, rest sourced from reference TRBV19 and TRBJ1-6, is DGGITQSPKYLFRKEGQNVTLSCEQNLNHDAMYWYRQDPGQGLRLIYYSQIVNDFQKGDIAEGYSVSREKKESFPLTVTSAQKNPTAFYLCASSTTKQGLAFNSPLHFGNGTRLTVT.

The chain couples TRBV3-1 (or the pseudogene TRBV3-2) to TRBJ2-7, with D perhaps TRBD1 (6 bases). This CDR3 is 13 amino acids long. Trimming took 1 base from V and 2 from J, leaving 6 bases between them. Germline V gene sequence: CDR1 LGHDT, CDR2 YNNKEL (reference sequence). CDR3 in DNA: TGTGCCAGCAGCCAAGGGACAGCCTACGAGCAGTACTTC. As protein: CASSQGTAYEQYF.

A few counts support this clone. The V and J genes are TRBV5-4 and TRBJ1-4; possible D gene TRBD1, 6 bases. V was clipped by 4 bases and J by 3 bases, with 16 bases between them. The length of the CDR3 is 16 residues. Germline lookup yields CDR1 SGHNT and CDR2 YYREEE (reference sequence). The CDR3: CASSDGLRQANEKLFF. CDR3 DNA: TGTGCCAGCAGCGACGGACTCAGACAGGCTAATGAAAAACTGTTTTTT.

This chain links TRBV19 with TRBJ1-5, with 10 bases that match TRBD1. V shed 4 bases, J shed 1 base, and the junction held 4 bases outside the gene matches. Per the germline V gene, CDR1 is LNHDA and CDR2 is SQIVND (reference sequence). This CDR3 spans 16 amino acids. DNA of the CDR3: TGTGCCAGTAGTAGGTGGGGACAGGGGAGCAATCAGCCCCAGCATTTT. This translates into CASSRWGQGSNQPQHF. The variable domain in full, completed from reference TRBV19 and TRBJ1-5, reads DGGITQSPKYLFRKEGQNVTLSCEQNLNHDAMYWYRQDPGQGLRLIYYSQIVNDFQKGDIAEGYSVSREKKESFPLTVTSAQKNPTAFYLCASSRWGQGSNQPQHFGDGTRLSIL.

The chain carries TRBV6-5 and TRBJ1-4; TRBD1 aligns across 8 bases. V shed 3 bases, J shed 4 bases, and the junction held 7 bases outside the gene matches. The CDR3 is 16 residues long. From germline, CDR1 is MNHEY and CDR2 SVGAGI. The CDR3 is CASSYGRGLGNEKLFF. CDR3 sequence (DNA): TGTGCCAGCAGTTATGGCAGGGGGCTCGGTAATGAAAAACTGTTTTTT.

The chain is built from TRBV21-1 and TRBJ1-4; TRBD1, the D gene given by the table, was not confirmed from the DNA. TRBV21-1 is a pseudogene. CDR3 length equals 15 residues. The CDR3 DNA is TGTGCCAGCACGCACAGGACCAGTTCTAATGAAAAACTGTTTTTT. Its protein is CASTHRTSSNEKLFF.

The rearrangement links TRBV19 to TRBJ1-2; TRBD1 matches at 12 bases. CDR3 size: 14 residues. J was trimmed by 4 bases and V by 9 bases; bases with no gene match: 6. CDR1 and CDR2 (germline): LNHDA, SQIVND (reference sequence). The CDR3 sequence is CASTGQGAIYGYTF. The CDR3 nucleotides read TGTGCCAGCACGGGACAGGGGGCAATCTATGGCTACACCTTC.

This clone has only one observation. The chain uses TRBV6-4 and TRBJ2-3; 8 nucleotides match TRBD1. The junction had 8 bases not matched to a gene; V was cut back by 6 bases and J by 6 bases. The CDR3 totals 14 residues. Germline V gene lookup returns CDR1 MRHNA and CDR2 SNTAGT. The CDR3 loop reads CASSWTGQSDTQYF. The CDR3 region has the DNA TGTGCCAGCAGCTGGACAGGGCAATCGGATACGCAGTATTTT.

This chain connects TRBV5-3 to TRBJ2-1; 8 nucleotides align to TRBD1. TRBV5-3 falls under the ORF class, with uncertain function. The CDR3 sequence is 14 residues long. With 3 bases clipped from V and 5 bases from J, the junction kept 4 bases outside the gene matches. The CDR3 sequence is CARSSLDRDNEQFF. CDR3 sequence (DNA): TGTGCCAGAAGCTCCCTGGACAGGGACAATGAGCAGTTCTTC.

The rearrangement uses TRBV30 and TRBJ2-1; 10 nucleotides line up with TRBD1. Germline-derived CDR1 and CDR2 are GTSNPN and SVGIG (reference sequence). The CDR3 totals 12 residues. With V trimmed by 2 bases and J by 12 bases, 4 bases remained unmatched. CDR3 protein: CAWSTRDRGQFF. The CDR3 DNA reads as TGTGCCTGGAGTACCCGGGACAGGGGGCAGTTCTTC.

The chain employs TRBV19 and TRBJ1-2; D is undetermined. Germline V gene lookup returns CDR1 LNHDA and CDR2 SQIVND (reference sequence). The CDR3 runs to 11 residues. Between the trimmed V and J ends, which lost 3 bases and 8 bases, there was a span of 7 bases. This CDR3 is CASSMTTGYTF. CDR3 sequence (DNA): TGTGCCAGTAGTATGACAACCGGCTACACCTTC.

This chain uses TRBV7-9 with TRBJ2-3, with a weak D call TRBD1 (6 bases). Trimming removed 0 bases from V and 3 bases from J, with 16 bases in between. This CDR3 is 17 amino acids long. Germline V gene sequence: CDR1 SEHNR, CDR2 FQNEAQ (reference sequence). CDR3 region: CASSLANKGQITDTQYF. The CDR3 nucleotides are TGTGCCAGCAGCTTAGCGAATAAAGGACAGATAACAGATACGCAGTATTTT.

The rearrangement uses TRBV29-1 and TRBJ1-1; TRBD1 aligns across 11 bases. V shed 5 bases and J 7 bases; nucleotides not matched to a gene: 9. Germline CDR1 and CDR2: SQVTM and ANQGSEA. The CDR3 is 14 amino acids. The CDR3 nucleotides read TGCAGCGTTATACGGACAGGGGGCTTGGTTGAAGCTTTCTTT. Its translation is CSVIRTGGLVEAFF. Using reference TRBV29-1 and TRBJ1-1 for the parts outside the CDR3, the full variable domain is SAVISQKPSRDICQRGTSLTIQCQVDSQVTMMFWYRQQPGQSLTLIATANQGSEATYESGFVIDKFPISRPNLTFSTLTVSNMSPEDSSIYLCSVIRTGGLVEAFFGQGTRLTVV.

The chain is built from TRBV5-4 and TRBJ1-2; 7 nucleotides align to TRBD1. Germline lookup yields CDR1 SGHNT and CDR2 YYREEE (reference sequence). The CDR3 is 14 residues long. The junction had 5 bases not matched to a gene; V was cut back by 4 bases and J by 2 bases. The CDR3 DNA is TGTGCCAGCAGCGCGGGACAGCGAAACTATGGCTACACCTTC. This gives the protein CASSAGQRNYGYTF. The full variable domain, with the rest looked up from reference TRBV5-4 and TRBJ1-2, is ETGVTQSPTHLIKTRGQQVTLRCSSQSGHNTVSWYQQALGQGPQFIFQYYREEENGRGNFPPRFSGLQFPNYSSELNVNALELDDSALYLCASSAGQRNYGYTFGSGTRLTVV.

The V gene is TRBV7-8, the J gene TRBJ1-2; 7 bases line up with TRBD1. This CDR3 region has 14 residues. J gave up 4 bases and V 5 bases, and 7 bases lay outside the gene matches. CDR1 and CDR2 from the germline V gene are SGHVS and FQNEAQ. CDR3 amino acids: CASSITRQGYGYTF. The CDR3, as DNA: TGTGCCAGCAGCATAACGCGACAGGGCTATGGCTACACCTTC.

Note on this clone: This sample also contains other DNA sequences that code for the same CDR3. DNA of the CDR3: TGTGCCAGCAGCTTGGCGACAGGGAACACTGAAGCTTTCTTT. Translated, it gives CASSLATGNTEAFF. The chain links TRBV5-5 to TRBJ1-1; D is possibly TRBD1 (6 bases). CDR3 length: 14 amino acids. Trimming cost V 0 bases and J 1 base, with 7 bases left between them. Germline loops: CDR1 SGHKS, CDR2 YYEKEE (reference sequence).

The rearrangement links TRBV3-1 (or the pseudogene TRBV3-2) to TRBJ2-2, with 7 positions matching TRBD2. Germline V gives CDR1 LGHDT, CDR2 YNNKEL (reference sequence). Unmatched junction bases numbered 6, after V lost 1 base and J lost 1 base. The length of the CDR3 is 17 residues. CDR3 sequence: CASSQGGLIMNTGELFF. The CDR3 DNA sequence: TGTGCCAGCAGCCAAGGGGGACTAATTATGAACACCGGGGAGCTGTTTTTT.

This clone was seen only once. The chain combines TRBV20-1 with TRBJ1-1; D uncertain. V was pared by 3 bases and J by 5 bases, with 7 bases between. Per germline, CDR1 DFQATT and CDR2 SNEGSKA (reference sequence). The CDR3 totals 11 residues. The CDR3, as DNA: TGCAGTGCTAGCGCGCCAACTGAAGCTTTCTTT. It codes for CSASAPTEAFF.

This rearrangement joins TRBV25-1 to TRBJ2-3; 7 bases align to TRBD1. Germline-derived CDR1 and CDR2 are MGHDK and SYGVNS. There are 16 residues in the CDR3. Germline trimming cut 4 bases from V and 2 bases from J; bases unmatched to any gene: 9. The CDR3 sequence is CASSADTGDHTDTQYF. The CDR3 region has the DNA TGTGCCAGCAGTGCCGACACAGGGGACCACACAGATACGCAGTATTTT.

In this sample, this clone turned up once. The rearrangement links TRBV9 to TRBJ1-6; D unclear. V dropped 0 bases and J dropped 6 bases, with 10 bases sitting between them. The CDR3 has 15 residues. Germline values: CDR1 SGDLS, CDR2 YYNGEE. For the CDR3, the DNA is TGTGCCAGCAGCGTAGGCAGTGCTAGTAATTCACCCCTCCACTTT. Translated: CASSVGSASNSPLHF.

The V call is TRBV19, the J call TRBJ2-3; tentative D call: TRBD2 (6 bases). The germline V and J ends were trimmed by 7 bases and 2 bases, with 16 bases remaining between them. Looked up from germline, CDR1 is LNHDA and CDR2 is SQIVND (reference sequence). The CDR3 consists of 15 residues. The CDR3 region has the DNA TGTGCCAGTAAGGAGACGGGGACTTACACAGATACGCAGTATTTT. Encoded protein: CASKETGTYTDTQYF.